This T cell receptor (beta chain) originates from a study of response to subunit inactivated influenza vaccine. V was clipped by 5 bases and J by 0 bases; unmatched bases: 3. Germline assignment: CDR1 DFQATT and CDR2 SNEGSKA (reference sequence). The length of the CDR3 is 13 residues. TCRdb itself ran the RT-PCR reads through MiXCR, one entry per CDR3 protein. The sample has 430,000 or so distinct CDR3 sequences, approximately 9.9% seen once. This specimen was PBMCs from blood, taken 40 to 50 days after vaccination. This sequence originates from a man aged 50 to 59 who received an inactivated influenza vaccine. The V gene is TRBV20-1, the J gene TRBJ1-1; the match to TRBD1 covers 7 bases. In DNA form, the CDR3 reads TGCAGTGCTTGGGACAGTCTGAACACTGAAGCTTTCTTT. Its translation: CSAWDSLNTEAFF.